This TCR beta chain was recovered during a study of T cell changes during pregnancy in multiple sclerosis. The germline gives CDR1 MGHRA, CDR2 YSYEKL. V trimming: 6 bases; J trimming: 1 base; junction bases outside the gene matches: 3. This CDR3 comprises 15 residues. The repertoire was sequenced with immunoSEQ multiplex PCR; TCRdb's copy has only in-frame clones and lacks some. The sample has approximately 62,000 clones, roughly 93% seen once. The receptor comes from a female donor with multiple sclerosis, enrolled in a pregnancy study. The sequencing used CD8+ T cells from peripheral blood mononuclear cells, collected in the second trimester of pregnancy. The V call is TRBV4-1, the J call TRBJ2-1; 10 bases fit TRBD2. The CDR3 DNA sequence: TGCGCCAGCAGTTTTAGCGGGGGGTCCTACAATGAGCAGTTCTTC. This codes for CASSFSGGSYNEQFF.